The 24 T cell receptor beta chains below come from one sample, sequenced in a study of cytomegalovirus exposure and HLA in healthy donors (dated by TCRdb to the late 2010s). The protocol used for the library was the immunoSEQ multiplex PCR assay. The multiplex PCR relied on a mix of 60 forward primers for TCR Vbeta segments and 13 reverse primers for TCR Jbeta segments. TCRdb took this table from immuneACCESS and kept in-frame rearrangements with V and J called. Such tables lack part of the clones; where checked against another copy, unresolved V genes explain under half of the gap, and the rest is unexplained. Counted in this sample were about 120,000 clones; 77% of them appeared once. The top ten clones comprise 4.5% to 6% of the sample. Sequencing used PBMCs. Receptors were obtained from a man between 18 and 35 years old in good health and CMV-seropositive.

V usage is TRBV5-6 and J usage is TRBJ2-1; maybe TRBD2 (7 bases). The CDR3 extends over 17 amino acids. Trimming pared 6 bases from V and 0 bases from J, leaving 19 bases between. Germline CDR1 reads SGHDT; CDR2 reads YYEEEE. The CDR3 bases are TGTGCCAGCAACGAACTAGGGGGGGGCAGCTCCTACAATGAGCAGTTCTTC. Protein product: CASNELGGGSSYNEQFF.

CDR3 sequence reads: CASSISRLAPNEQFF. Here the CDR3 DNA reads TGTGCCAGTAGTATTTCGAGACTAGCGCCCAATGAGCAGTTCTTC. The chain combines TRBV19 with TRBJ2-1; 8 nucleotides align to TRBD2. J was trimmed by 6 bases and V by 3 bases; bases with no gene match: 7. The CDR3 extends over 15 amino acids. The V gene's germline CDR1 is LNHDA and CDR2 SQIVND (reference sequence). The full variable domain, its missing parts supplied by reference TRBV19 and TRBJ2-1, is DGGITQSPKYLFRKEGQNVTLSCEQNLNHDAMYWYRQDPGQGLRLIYYSQIVNDFQKGDIAEGYSVSREKKESFPLTVTSAQKNPTAFYLCASSISRLAPNEQFFGPGTRLTVL.

This clone is a singleton in its sample. The CDR3 is CASSIPGGHHEQFF. CDR3 in DNA: TGTGCCAGTAGTATACCTGGCGGCCACCATGAGCAGTTCTTC. This rearrangement joins TRBV19 to TRBJ2-1; unclear D gene. The CDR3 is made up of 14 amino acids. Trimming stripped 2 bases from V and 8 bases from J, with 13 bases between. Germline CDR1 reads LNHDA; CDR2 reads SQIVND (reference sequence).

The chain carries TRBV7-6 and TRBJ2-1; D possibly corresponds to TRBD1 (6 bases). The CDR3 loop spans 16 amino acids. Trimming pared 3 bases from V and 2 bases from J, leaving 14 bases between. Germline values: CDR1 SGHVS, CDR2 FNYEAQ. CDR3 in DNA: TGTGCCAGCAGCTTCGGGACACAAGGCCCCTACAATGAGCAGTTCTTC. It specifies CASSFGTQGPYNEQFF. Complete variable domain (other parts from reference TRBV7-6 and TRBJ2-1): GAGVSQSPRYKVTKRGQDVALRCDPISGHVSLYWYRQALGQGPEFLTYFNYEAQQDKSGLPNDRFSAERPEGSISTLTIQRTEQRDSAMYRCASSFGTQGPYNEQFFGPGTRLTVL.

The chain uses TRBV28 and TRBJ1-5, with a possible D match to TRBD1 (6 bases). Germline V lookup: CDR1 MDHEN, CDR2 SYDVKM. Between the trimmed V and J ends, which lost 6 bases and 2 bases, there was a span of 11 bases. The CDR3 sequence is 14 residues long. The CDR3 DNA is TGTGCCAGCAGCAAACAGGGCGGCAATCAGCCCCAGCATTTT. Translating it yields CASSKQGGNQPQHF.

The chain joins TRBV11-2 to TRBJ1-1; the D gene is possibly TRBD1 (6 bases). Germline values: CDR1 SGHAT, CDR2 FQNNGV. V gave up 5 bases and J gave up 4 bases, with 14 bases separating them. CDR3 length: 14 residues. This chain's CDR3 is CASSPSDRSTEAFF. Written as DNA, the CDR3 is TGTGCCAGCAGCCCCTCAGACAGGAGCACTGAAGCTTTCTTT.

This chain connects TRBV4-2 to TRBJ2-7, with TRBD2 identical over 13 bases. Germline lookup yields CDR1 LGHNA and CDR2 YNFKEQ. CDR3 size: 17 residues. V lost 4 bases to trimming and J lost 6 bases; unmatched junction nucleotides: 12. The DNA for the CDR3 is TGTGCCAGCAGCCCAAGCCCAGGACTAGCGGGAGATGCCGAGCAGTACTTC. Residues: CASSPSPGLAGDAEQYF.

CDR3: CASSAGAVGTEAFF. In DNA form, the CDR3 reads TGTGCCAGCAGCGCTGGCGCGGTCGGCACTGAAGCTTTCTTT. This chain connects TRBV9 to TRBJ1-1; no clear D. CDR3 length: 14 residues. Germline V gene lookup returns CDR1 SGDLS and CDR2 YYNGEE. Trimming stripped 3 bases from V and 4 bases from J, with 13 bases between.

V is TRBV27 and J is TRBJ1-1, with 9 nucleotides matching TRBD1. The V and J ends lost 6 bases and 5 bases, in that order; junction bases with no gene match: 16. Germline loops: CDR1 MNHEY, CDR2 SMNVEV (reference sequence). The CDR3 has 17 residues. The CDR3 nucleotides are TGTGCCAGCAGATCCTTACCGGGACAGGGACCAGCAACTGAAGCTTTCTTT. This codes for CASRSLPGQGPATEAFF.

This chain uses TRBV5-6 with TRBJ1-4, with TRBD1 matching 7 bases. Germline trimming cut 3 bases from V and 5 bases from J; bases unmatched to any gene: 4. The CDR3 has 14 residues. Germline V lookup: CDR1 SGHDT, CDR2 YYEEEE. The CDR3 DNA is TGTGCCAGCAGCTGGGACAGCTCGAATGAAAAACTGTTTTTT. Translated: CASSWDSSNEKLFF. Together with reference TRBV5-6 and TRBJ1-4, the CDR3 gives the full variable domain: DAGVTQSPTHLIKTRGQQVTLRCSPKSGHDTVSWYQQALGQGPQFIFQYYEEEERQRGNFPDRFSGHQFPNYSSELNVNALLLGDSALYLCASSWDSSNEKLFFGSGTQLSVL.

The V call is TRBV7-8, the J call TRBJ2-1; the match to TRBD2 covers 14 bases. The V gene end was trimmed by 5 bases and the J gene end by 8 bases; junction bases not matched to a gene: 5. Germline CDR1 SGHVS, CDR2 FQNEAQ. This CDR3 is built from 15 residues. DNA of the CDR3: TGTGCCAGCAGCCTGGGACTAGCGGGAGACGATGAGCAGTTCTTC. Translation gives CASSLGLAGDDEQFF.

The chain carries TRBV28 and TRBJ2-3; no clear D. Trimming left V 6 bases short and J 2 bases short, with 15 bases between. This CDR3 is 15 amino acids long. Germline values: CDR1 MDHEN, CDR2 SYDVKM. The CDR3, as DNA: TGTGCCAGCAGGCCAGGATCTTCAGTCACAGATACGCAGTATTTT. It is translated as CASRPGSSVTDTQYF.

The chain recombines TRBV13 with TRBJ1-6, with 7 nucleotides matching TRBD1. V was pared by 7 bases and J by 10 bases, with 13 bases of the junction left unmatched. The germline V gene has CDR1 PRHDT and CDR2 FYEKMQ (reference sequence). The CDR3 totals 15 residues. DNA of the CDR3: TGTGCCAGCACCCGAAGGGGACAGAGTTCGTCACCCCTCCACTTT. This codes for CASTRRGQSSSPLHF. The complete variable domain, with remaining parts taken from reference TRBV13 and TRBJ1-6, reads AAGVIQSPRHLIKEKRETATLKCYPIPRHDTVYWYQQGPGQDPQFLISFYEKMQSDKGSIPDRFSAQQFSDYHSELNMSSLELGDSALYFCASTRRGQSSSPLHFGNGTRLTVT.

The V gene is TRBV30, the J gene TRBJ2-7; 9 nucleotides agree with TRBD1. The CDR3 covers 14 residues. Germline V gene lookup returns CDR1 GTSNPN and CDR2 SVGIG (reference sequence). The ends lost 5 bases at V and 6 bases at J; junction bases unmatched: 11. The CDR3 sequence: CAWQGQGKGSEQYF. For the CDR3, the DNA is TGTGCCTGGCAGGGACAGGGAAAGGGGTCCGAGCAGTACTTC.

This sequence joins TRBV6-1 and TRBJ2-1; tentatively, D is TRBD1 (6 bases). The CDR3 extends over 13 amino acids. Trimming shortened V by 4 bases and J by 6 bases, and 10 bases separated the two germline ends. Germline V gene lookup returns CDR1 MNHNS and CDR2 SASEGT. In nucleotides, the CDR3 is TGTGCCAGCAGTGGGGCCAGGGGCAATGAGCAGTTCTTC. This sequence encodes CASSGARGNEQFF.

This chain connects TRBV6-4 to TRBJ1-1; no clear D gene. Germline assignment: CDR1 MRHNA and CDR2 SNTAGT. CDR3 size: 14 residues. V dropped 6 bases and J dropped 1 base, with 12 bases sitting between them. The CDR3 coding sequence is TGTGCCAGCAGCCCAAACCCCGGGAACACTGAAGCTTTCTTT. This translates into CASSPNPGNTEAFF.

J is TRBJ1-2 and V is TRBV19, with TRBD1 matching 8 bases. From germline, CDR1 is LNHDA and CDR2 SQIVND (reference sequence). J gave up 4 bases and V 5 bases, and 12 bases lay outside the gene matches. The CDR3 has 16 amino acids. CDR3 sequence (DNA): TGTGCCAGTAGTTCACGGGGGCTGGACAGGGCCTATGGCTACACCTTC. It translates to CASSSRGLDRAYGYTF.

This clone came up a few times. This chain uses TRBV6-5 with TRBJ2-5; 7 bases align to TRBD1. The junction had 7 bases not matched to a gene; V was cut back by 5 bases and J by 1 base. Germline loops: CDR1 MNHEY, CDR2 SVGAGI. The CDR3 is 15 residues long. The CDR3 loop is CASSPPWDSQETQYF. CDR3 in DNA: TGTGCCAGCAGTCCGCCTTGGGACAGCCAAGAGACCCAGTACTTC.

This clone was picked up a small number of times. The chain has TRBV30 and TRBJ1-5; weak D call: TRBD1 (5 bases). The CDR3 sequence is 15 residues long. With 3 bases removed from V and 5 bases from J, the gap between germline ends came to 17 bases. In germline, CDR1 is GTSNPN, CDR2 SVGIG (reference sequence). The CDR3 region is CAWRPTGGRDQPQHF. The CDR3 nucleotides are TGTGCCTGGAGGCCCACCGGCGGCAGGGATCAGCCCCAGCATTTT.

This chain uses TRBV27 with TRBJ1-1; D is uncertain. Trimming took 3 bases from V and 6 from J, leaving 11 bases between them. Germline V lookup: CDR1 MNHEY, CDR2 SMNVEV (reference sequence). The CDR3 extends over 13 amino acids. The CDR3: CASSFPGSAEAFF. CDR3 coding DNA: TGTGCCAGCAGTTTTCCCGGAAGCGCTGAAGCTTTCTTT.

The count of this clone is one. The V and J genes are TRBV6-6 and TRBJ2-5; D remains unclear. The germline V and J ends were trimmed by 4 bases and 5 bases, with 8 bases remaining between them. This CDR3 region has 12 residues. CDR1 and CDR2 (germline): MNHNY, SVGAGI (reference sequence). CDR3 sequence: CASSLRSETQYF. CDR3 coding DNA: TGTGCCAGCAGTTTACGGTCCGAGACCCAGTACTTC.

J is TRBJ1-4 and V is TRBV28; D ambiguous. Germline lookup yields CDR1 MDHEN and CDR2 SYDVKM. The CDR3 extends over 14 amino acids. V lost 1 base to trimming and J lost 8 bases, with 11 bases between them. The CDR3 is CASSLSPSGEKLFF. In nucleotides, the CDR3 is TGTGCCAGCAGTTTATCGCCCTCGGGGGAAAAACTGTTTTTT.

The CDR3 sequence is CASSQSPGQIAYEQYF. The CDR3 DNA is TGTGCCAGCAGCCAAAGTCCGGGACAGATCGCCTACGAGCAGTACTTC. V and J are TRBV7-9 and TRBJ2-7; 7 nucleotides line up with TRBD1. This CDR3 comprises 16 residues. Germline CDR1 reads SEHNR; CDR2 reads FQNEAQ (reference sequence). Trimming removed 5 bases from V and 2 bases from J; junction bases left unmatched: 12.

The V call is TRBV5-4, the J call TRBJ2-5; the match to TRBD2 covers 11 bases. This CDR3 contains 15 residues. Germline-derived CDR1 and CDR2 are SGHNT and YYREEE (reference sequence). Trimming took 2 bases from V and 2 from J; bases not matched to a gene: 2. CDR3 nucleotide sequence: TGTGCCAGCAGCTTCGGGACTAGCGGTCAAGAGACCCAGTACTTC. Translating it yields CASSFGTSGQETQYF.